This TCR beta chain was found in a study of T cell responses to AZD1222 COVID-19 vaccine. Deletions cut 3 bases from V and 7 bases from J, with 9 bases between. This CDR3 contains 13 residues. CDR1 and CDR2 (germline): ENHRY, SYGVKD. The data were produced by immunoSEQ multiplex PCR, yet TCRdb's version contains in-frame clones alone and is incomplete. The table has more than 110,000 clones, around nine tenths seen once. The sample was peripheral blood, taken on day 0 of AZD1222 vaccination. The receptor was isolated from an adult in good health. The chain carries TRBV10-3 and TRBJ1-4, with a weak D call TRBD1 (6 bases). The CDR3 region is CAISEQGSEKLFF. The DNA for the CDR3 is TGTGCCATCAGTGAACAGGGCAGTGAAAAACTGTTTTTT.